The sequence of this T cell receptor beta chain was determined in a study of blood T cell repertoires in COVID-19. Study in general: PBMCs, B-cell-depleted T cells, or T cells were the source of the cDNA or gDNA that made up the material.

CDR1 and CDR2 (germline): KGHDR, SFDVKD. V gave up 9 bases and J gave up 6 bases; unmatched junction bases: 11. This CDR3 comprises 15 residues. This clone turned up a few times. Original processing methods: For nucleated cells, counts were estimated from reference gene primer amplification. The repertoire was sequenced with immunoSEQ multiplex PCR; TCRdb's copy has only in-frame clones and lacks some. V, J and clone size were drawn from that table, and D and trimming were deduced from the DNA. The data contain some 460,000 clones, roughly 87% of them seen just once; the ten biggest clones take up around 0.7%. Allocation to cohorts depended on clinical history reported by the participants. Resolution of symptoms, clearance, or two negative PCRs was present in recovered Cohort 3 donors.

The sequence derives from a woman under 30 who had recovered from COVID-19. V is TRBV24-1 and J is TRBJ2-2, with 8 bases matching TRBD2. The material sequenced was PBMCs or T cells enriched from blood (not recorded which). CDR3 region: CATPGRGTKSGELFF. CDR3 in DNA: TGTGCCACCCCCGGGAGGGGGACAAAGTCCGGGGAGCTGTTTTTT.